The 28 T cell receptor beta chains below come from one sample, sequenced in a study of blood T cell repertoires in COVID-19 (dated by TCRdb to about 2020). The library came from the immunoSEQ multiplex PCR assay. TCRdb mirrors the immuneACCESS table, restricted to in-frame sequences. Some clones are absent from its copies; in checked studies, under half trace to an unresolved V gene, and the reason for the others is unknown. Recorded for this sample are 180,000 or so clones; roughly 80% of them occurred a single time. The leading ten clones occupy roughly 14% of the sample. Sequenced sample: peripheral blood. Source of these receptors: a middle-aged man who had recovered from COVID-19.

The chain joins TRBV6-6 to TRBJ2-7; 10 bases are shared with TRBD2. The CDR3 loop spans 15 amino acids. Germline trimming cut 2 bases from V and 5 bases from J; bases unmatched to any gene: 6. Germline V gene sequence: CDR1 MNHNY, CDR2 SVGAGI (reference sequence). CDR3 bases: TGTGCCAGCAGTTACGAGAGCGGGAGGGCGAACGAGCAGTACTTC. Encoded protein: CASSYESGRANEQYF.

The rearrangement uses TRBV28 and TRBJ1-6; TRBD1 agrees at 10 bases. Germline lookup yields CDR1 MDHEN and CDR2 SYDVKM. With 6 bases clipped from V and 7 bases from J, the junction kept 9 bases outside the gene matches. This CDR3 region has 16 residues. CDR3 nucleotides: TGTGCCAGCAGATCATACCCGGACAGGGGGAATTCACCCCTCCACTTT. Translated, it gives CASRSYPDRGNSPLHF.

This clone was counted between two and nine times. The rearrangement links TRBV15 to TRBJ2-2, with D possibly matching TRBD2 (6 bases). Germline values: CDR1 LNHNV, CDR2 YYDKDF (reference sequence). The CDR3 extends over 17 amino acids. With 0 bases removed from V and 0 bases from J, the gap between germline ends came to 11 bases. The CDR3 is CATSRDAGLSNTGELFF. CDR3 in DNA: TGTGCCACCAGCAGAGATGCGGGACTGTCGAACACCGGGGAGCTGTTTTTT.

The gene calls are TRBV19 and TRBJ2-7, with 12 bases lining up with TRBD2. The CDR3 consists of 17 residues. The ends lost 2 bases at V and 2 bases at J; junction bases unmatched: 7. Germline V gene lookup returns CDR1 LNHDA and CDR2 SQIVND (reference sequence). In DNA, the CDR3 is TGTGCCAGTAGTATATCCGGGACTAGCGGGTCCGCCTACGAGCAGTACTTC. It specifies CASSISGTSGSAYEQYF.

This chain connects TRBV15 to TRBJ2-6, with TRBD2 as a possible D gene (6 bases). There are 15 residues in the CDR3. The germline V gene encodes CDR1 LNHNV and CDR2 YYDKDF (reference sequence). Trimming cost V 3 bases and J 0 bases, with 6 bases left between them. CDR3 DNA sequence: TGTGCCACCAGCAGGGGGGGCTCTGGGGCCAACGTCCTGACTTTC. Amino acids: CATSRGGSGANVLTF.

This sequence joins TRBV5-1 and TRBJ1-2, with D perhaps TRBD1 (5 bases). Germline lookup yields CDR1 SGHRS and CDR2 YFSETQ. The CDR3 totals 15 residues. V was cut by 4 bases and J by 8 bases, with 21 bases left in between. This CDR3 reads CASSPGGTGPFGYTF. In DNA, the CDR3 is TGCGCCAGCAGCCCTGGAGGGACGGGCCCTTTCGGCTACACCTTC.

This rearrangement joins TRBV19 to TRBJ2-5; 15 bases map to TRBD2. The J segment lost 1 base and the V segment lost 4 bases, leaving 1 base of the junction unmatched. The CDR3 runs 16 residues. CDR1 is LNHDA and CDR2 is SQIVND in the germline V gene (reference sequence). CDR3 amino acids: CASSRGLAGGQETQYF. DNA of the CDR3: TGTGCCAGTAGTAGGGGACTAGCGGGAGGCCAAGAGACCCAGTACTTC.

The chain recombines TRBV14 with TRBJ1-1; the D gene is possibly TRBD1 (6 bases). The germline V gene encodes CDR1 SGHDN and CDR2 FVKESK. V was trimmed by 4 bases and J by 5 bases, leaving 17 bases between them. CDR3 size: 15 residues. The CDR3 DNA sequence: TGTGCCAGCAGCCTCGTACAGGGATCAGGGACTGAAGCTTTCTTT. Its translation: CASSLVQGSGTEAFF.

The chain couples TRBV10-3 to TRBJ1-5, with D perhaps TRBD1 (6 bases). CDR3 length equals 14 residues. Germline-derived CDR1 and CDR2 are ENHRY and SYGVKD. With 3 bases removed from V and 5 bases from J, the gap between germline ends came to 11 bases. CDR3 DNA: TGTGCCATCAGTGAACAGGGTTTGGATCAGCCCCAGCATTTT. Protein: CAISEQGLDQPQHF.

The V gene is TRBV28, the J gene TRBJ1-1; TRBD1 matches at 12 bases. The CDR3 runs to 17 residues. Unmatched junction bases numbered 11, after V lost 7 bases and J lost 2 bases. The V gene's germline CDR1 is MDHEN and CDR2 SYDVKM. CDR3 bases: TGTGCCAGCAAACCACCGGGACAGGGGGCGTATAACACTGAAGCTTTCTTT. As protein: CASKPPGQGAYNTEAFF. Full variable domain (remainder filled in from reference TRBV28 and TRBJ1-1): DVKVTQSSRYLVKRTGEKVFLECVQDMDHENMFWYRQDPGLGLRLIYFSYDVKMKEKGDIPEGYSVSREKKERFSLILESASTNQTSMYLCASKPPGQGAYNTEAFFGQGTRLTVV.

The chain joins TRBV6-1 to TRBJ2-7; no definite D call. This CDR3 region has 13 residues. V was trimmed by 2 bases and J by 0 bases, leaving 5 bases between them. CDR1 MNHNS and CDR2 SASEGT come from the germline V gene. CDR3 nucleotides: TGTGCCAGCAGTGAAAACGGCTCCTACGAGCAGTACTTC. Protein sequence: CASSENGSYEQYF.

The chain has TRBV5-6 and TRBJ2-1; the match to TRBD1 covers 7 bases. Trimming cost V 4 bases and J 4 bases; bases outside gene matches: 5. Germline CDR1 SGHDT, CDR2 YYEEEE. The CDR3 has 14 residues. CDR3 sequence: CASSEGQRYNEQFF. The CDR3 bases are TGTGCCAGCAGCGAGGGACAGAGATACAATGAGCAGTTCTTC.

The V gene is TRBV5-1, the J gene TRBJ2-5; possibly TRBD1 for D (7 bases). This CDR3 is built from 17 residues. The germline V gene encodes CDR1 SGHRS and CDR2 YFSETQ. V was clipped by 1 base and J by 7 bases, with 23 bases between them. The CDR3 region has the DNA TGCGCCAGCAGCTTGTCGCGGCGCGGGGACAGCTGGGGGACCCAGTACTTC. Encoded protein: CASSLSRRGDSWGTQYF.

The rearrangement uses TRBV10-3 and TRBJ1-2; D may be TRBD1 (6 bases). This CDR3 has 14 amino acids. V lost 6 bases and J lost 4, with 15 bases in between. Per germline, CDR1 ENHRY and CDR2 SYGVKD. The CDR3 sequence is CAIRGMDSSYGYTF. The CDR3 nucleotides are TGTGCCATCAGGGGGATGGACAGCTCCTATGGCTACACCTTC.

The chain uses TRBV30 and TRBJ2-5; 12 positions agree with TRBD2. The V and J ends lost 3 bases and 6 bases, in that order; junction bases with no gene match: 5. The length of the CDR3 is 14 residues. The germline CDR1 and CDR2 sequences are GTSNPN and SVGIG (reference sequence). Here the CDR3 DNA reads TGTGCCTGGAGCCTCGGACTAGCGGGAAAGACCCAGTACTTC. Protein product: CAWSLGLAGKTQYF.

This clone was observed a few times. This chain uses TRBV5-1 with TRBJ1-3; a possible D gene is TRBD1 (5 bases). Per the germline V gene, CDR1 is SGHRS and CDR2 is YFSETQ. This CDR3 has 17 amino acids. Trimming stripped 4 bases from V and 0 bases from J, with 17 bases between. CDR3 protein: CASSQLSGLLSGNTIYF. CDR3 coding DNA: TGCGCCAGCAGCCAGCTGTCGGGACTCCTCTCTGGAAACACCATATATTTT.

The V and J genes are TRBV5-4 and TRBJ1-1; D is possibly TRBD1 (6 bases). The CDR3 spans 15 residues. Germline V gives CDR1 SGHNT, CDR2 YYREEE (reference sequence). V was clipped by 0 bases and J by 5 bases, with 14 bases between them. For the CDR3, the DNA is TGTGCCAGCAGCTTGGGGCGGGGGGCGAGGACTGAAGCTTTCTTT. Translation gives CASSLGRGARTEAFF.

The CDR3 DNA sequence: TGTGCCAGCAGCCCCGAGGGACTAGCGGGAGGGAAGGATACGCAGTATTTT. Its protein is CASSPEGLAGGKDTQYF. The genes are TRBV5-4 and TRBJ2-3; 16 bases match TRBD2. CDR3 length: 17 amino acids. V lost 4 bases, J lost 6 bases, and 8 bases stayed unmatched. Germline CDR1 reads SGHNT; CDR2 reads YYREEE (reference sequence).

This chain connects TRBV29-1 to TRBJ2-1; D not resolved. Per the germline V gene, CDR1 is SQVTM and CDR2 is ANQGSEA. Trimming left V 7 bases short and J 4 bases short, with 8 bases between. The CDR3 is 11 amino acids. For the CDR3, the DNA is TGCAGCGGCCACCTATACAATGAGCAGTTCTTC. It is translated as CSGHLYNEQFF.

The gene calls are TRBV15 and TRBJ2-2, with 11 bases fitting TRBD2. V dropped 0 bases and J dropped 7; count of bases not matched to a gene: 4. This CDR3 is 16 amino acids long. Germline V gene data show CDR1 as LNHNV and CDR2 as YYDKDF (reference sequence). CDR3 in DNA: TGTGCCACCAGCAGAGAACTAGCGGGAGTCAGCGGGGAGCTGTTTTTT. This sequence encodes CATSRELAGVSGELFF.

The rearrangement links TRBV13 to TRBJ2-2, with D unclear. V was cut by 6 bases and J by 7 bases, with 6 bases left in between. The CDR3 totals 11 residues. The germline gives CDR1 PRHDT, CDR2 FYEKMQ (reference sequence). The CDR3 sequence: CASRYNGELFF. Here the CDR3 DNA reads TGTGCCAGCAGATATAACGGGGAGCTGTTTTTT.

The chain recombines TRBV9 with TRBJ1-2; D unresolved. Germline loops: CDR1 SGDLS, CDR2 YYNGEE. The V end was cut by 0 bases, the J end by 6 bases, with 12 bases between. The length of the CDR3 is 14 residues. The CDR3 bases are TGTGCCAGCAGCGTAGATCTTCTCGCTAATGGCTACACCTTC. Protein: CASSVDLLANGYTF.

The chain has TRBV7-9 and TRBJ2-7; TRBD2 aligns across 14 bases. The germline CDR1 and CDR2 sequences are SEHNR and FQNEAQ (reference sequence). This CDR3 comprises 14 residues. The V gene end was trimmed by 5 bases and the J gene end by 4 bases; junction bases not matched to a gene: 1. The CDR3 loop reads CASSGTSGSYEQYF. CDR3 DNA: TGTGCCAGCAGCGGGACTAGCGGGAGTTACGAGCAGTACTTC. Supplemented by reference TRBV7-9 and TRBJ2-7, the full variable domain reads DTGVSQNPRHKITKRGQNVTFRCDPISEHNRLYWYRQTLGQGPEFLTYFQNEAQLEKSRLLSDRFSAERPKGSFSTLEIQRTEQGDSAMYLCASSGTSGSYEQYFGPGTRLTVT.

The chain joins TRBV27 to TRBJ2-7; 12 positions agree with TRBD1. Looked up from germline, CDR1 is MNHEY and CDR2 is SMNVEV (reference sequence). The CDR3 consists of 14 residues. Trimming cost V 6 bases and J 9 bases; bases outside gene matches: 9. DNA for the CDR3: TGTGCCAGCAGGCCGACCGGGACAGGGGGCTCGCAGTACTTC. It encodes CASRPTGTGGSQYF.

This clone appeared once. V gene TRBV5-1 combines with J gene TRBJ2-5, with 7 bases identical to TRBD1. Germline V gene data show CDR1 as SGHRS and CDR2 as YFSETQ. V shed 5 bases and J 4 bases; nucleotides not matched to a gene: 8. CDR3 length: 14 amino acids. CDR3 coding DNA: TGCGCCAGCAGTACGACAGGGTATGGAGAGACCCAGTACTTC. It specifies CASSTTGYGETQYF.

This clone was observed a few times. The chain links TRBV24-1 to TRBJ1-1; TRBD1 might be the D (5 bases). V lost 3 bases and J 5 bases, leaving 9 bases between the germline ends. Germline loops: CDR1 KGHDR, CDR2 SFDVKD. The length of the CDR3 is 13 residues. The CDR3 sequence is CATSDPGWTEAFF. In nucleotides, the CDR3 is TGTGCCACCAGTGATCCAGGGTGGACTGAAGCTTTCTTT.

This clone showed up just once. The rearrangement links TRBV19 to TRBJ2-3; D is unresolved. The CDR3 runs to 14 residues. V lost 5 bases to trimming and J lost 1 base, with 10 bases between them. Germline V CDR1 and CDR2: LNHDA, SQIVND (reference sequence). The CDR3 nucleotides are TGTGCCAGTAGTCCCAGGTCTGGCACAGATACGCAGTATTTT. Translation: CASSPRSGTDTQYF.

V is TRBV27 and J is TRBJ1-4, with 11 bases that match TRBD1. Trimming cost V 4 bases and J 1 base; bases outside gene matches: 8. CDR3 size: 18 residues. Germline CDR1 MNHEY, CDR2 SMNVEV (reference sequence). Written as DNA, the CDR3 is TGTGCCAGCAGTTCAAAGGACAGGGGGCGGAGAACTAATGAAAAACTGTTTTTT. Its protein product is CASSSKDRGRRTNEKLFF. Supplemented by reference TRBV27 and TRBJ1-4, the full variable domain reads EAQVTQNPRYLITVTGKKLTVTCSQNMNHEYMSWYRQDPGLGLRQIYYSMNVEVTDKGDVPEGYKVSRKEKRNFPLILESPSPNQTSLYFCASSSKDRGRRTNEKLFFGSGTQLSVL.